Presented here are 22 T cell receptor beta chains from one specimen sequenced in a study of human T cells and chemical hapten exposure. One entry per CDR3 protein results from TCRdb running MiXCR on the RACE reads. The data hold roughly 69,000 distinct CDR3 sequences, with approximately 9.9% observed a single time. Time point specified: patch test 3, about 24 weeks after DPC sensitization. Documented treatment: therapeutic diphenylcyclopropenone sensitization with weekly scalp DPC. This specimen was whole blood, taken in connection with sensitization to the hapten diphenylcyclopropenone (DPC). The receptors were gathered from a woman aged 25 to 39 with alopecia areata. Some clones in this sample may be carry-over from other donors' samples.

V is TRBV7-2 and J is TRBJ2-1; possibly TRBD1 for D (6 bases). The CDR3 is 14 residues long. V gave up 7 bases and J gave up 5 bases, with 15 bases separating them. Germline V gene data show CDR1 as SGHTA and CDR2 as FQGNSA. The CDR3 here is CASIVGDTHNEQFF. CDR3 sequence (DNA): TGTGCCAGCATAGTCGGGGACACCCACAATGAGCAGTTCTTC.

This clonotype was found a few times. V and J are TRBV6-2 or TRBV6-3 and TRBJ1-1; 7 positions agree with TRBD1. Per the germline V gene, CDR1 is MNHEY and CDR2 is SVGEGT. The CDR3 is 15 residues long. The V segment lost 1 base and the J segment 1 base; nucleotides outside the gene matches: 3. The CDR3 nucleotides read TGTGCCAGCAGTTACTGGGACAGTAAGAACACTGAAGCTTTCTTT. It encodes CASSYWDSKNTEAFF.

This clonotype appeared many times. V and J are TRBV2 and TRBJ1-6, with D perhaps matching TRBD1 (6 bases). CDR3 length: 12 amino acids. Deletions cut 3 bases from V and 9 bases from J, with 6 bases between. Germline V CDR1 and CDR2: SNHLY, FYNNEI. This CDR3 is CASSDRGSPLHF. The DNA for the CDR3 is TGTGCCAGCAGTGACAGGGGTTCACCCCTCCACTTT.

The chain employs TRBV10-3 and TRBJ2-1, with a weak D call TRBD2 (6 bases). V was shortened by 6 bases and J by 5 bases, with 11 bases between the two germline ends. The CDR3 sequence is 13 residues long. Per the germline V gene, CDR1 is ENHRY and CDR2 is SYGVKD. DNA for the CDR3: TGTGCCATCAGACCGCTAGCGAACAATGAGCAGTTCTTC. This codes for CAIRPLANNEQFF.

Ten or more counts support this clonotype. The V and J genes are TRBV6-6 and TRBJ2-7; 7 bases are shared with TRBD1. The ends lost 2 bases at V and 2 bases at J; junction bases unmatched: 3. The CDR3 contains 14 residues. The germline V gene has CDR1 MNHNY and CDR2 SVGAGI (reference sequence). CDR3: CASSYGQGAYEQYF. CDR3 nucleotides: TGTGCCAGCAGTTACGGGCAGGGGGCCTACGAGCAGTACTTC.

The rearrangement joins TRBV3-1 to TRBJ1-5, with D possibly TRBD1 on 5 matching bases. Germline CDR1 and CDR2: LGHDT and YNNKEL (reference sequence). This CDR3 spans 13 amino acids. Trimming removed 1 base from V and 9 bases from J, with 10 bases in between. CDR3 in DNA: TGTGCCAGCAGCCAAGTCGGGGGGTGGCCCCAGCATTTT. Its protein is CASSQVGGWPQHF.

This chain joins TRBV21-1 and TRBJ2-5. TRBV21-1 is listed as a pseudogene. This CDR3 is built from 14 residues. CDR3 loop: CASSQGEGQETQYF. CDR3 nucleotides: TGTGCCAGCAGCCAAGGGGAAGGTCAAGAGACCCAGTACTTC.

DNA of the CDR3: TGCAGCGTTGAAAACGGAGAGACCCAGTACTTC. This sequence encodes CSVENGETQYF. The V gene is TRBV29-1, the J gene TRBJ2-5; D call uncertain. CDR3 length: 11 amino acids. Per the germline V gene, CDR1 is SQVTM and CDR2 is ANQGSEA. Trimming shortened V by 2 bases and J by 4 bases, and 5 bases separated the two germline ends.

This chain links TRBV28 with TRBJ2-4; D remains unclear. V gave up 5 bases and J gave up 3 bases, with 8 bases separating them. Germline CDR1 is MDHEN and CDR2 is SYDVKM. The length of the CDR3 is 13 residues. The chain's CDR3 is CASSPFNKNIQYF. The CDR3 DNA follows: TGTGCCAGCAGTCCCTTTAACAAAAACATTCAGTACTTC. Looking up the rest from reference TRBV28 and TRBJ2-4 gives the full variable domain: DVKVTQSSRYLVKRTGEKVFLECVQDMDHENMFWYRQDPGLGLRLIYFSYDVKMKEKGDIPEGYSVSREKKERFSLILESASTNQTSMYLCASSPFNKNIQYFGAGTRLSVL.

The CDR3 loop is CSARGTGTAGELFF. As DNA, the CDR3 is TGCAGTGCTAGAGGGACAGGGACGGCCGGGGAGCTGTTTTTT. This chain connects TRBV20-1 to TRBJ2-2; 8 bases map to TRBD1. The J segment lost 6 bases and the V segment lost 1 base, leaving 4 bases of the junction unmatched. CDR3 length: 14 residues. Germline CDR1 DFQATT, CDR2 SNEGSKA (reference sequence).

This clonotype has at least ten counts. V gene TRBV29-1 combines with J gene TRBJ1-1; D gene unclear. With 5 bases removed from V and 0 bases from J, the gap between germline ends came to 16 bases. Germline CDR1 SQVTM, CDR2 ANQGSEA. This CDR3 comprises 15 residues. CDR3 sequence (DNA): TGCAGCGTTCAGGAAACCCTAATGATGAACACTGAAGCTTTCTTT. Its translation: CSVQETLMMNTEAFF. Variable domain in full (rest from reference TRBV29-1 and TRBJ1-1): SAVISQKPSRDICQRGTSLTIQCQVDSQVTMMFWYRQQPGQSLTLIATANQGSEATYESGFVIDKFPISRPNLTFSTLTVSNMSPEDSSIYLCSVQETLMMNTEAFFGQGTRLTVV.

The chain uses TRBV5-1 and TRBJ2-5; a weak D match, TRBD1 (5 bases). Per the germline V gene, CDR1 is SGHRS and CDR2 is YFSETQ. The CDR3 extends over 14 amino acids. The ends were cut back, 0 bases at V and 2 bases at J, with 8 bases in the middle. CDR3 loop: CASSLGQLQETQYF. CDR3 DNA sequence: TGCGCCAGCAGCTTGGGACAGCTACAAGAGACCCAGTACTTC.

This clonotype was counted only a few times. J is TRBJ1-2 and V is TRBV4-3; 7 bases line up with TRBD1. Germline V gene data show CDR1 as LGHNA and CDR2 as YSLEER. V was clipped by 0 bases and J by 2 bases; unmatched bases: 6. This CDR3 comprises 16 residues. CDR3 sequence (DNA): TGCGCCAGCAGCCAAGATCTTACAGGGGAGAACTATGGCTACACCTTC. Translated: CASSQDLTGENYGYTF.

In this sample, this clonotype turned up many times. The chain combines TRBV2 with TRBJ2-3; D not certain. CDR1 is SNHLY, CDR2 FYNNEI, per germline. CDR3 length: 12 residues. V was pared by 5 bases and J by 5 bases, with 8 bases between. CDR3 residues: CASSPPGDTQYF. CDR3 DNA: TGTGCCAGCAGTCCACCGGGAGATACGCAGTATTTT.

In the case of this clonotype: A much larger clone lies a single base off, so this may be a read error. The rearrangement links TRBV29-1 to TRBJ1-5; D not resolved. Germline loops: CDR1 SQVTM, CDR2 ANQGSEA. The CDR3 runs to 13 residues. V lost 4 bases and J 2 bases, leaving 9 bases between the germline ends. CDR3 DNA: TGCAGCGTTGGGGCAGGAGGCAATCAGCCCCAGCATTTT. It encodes CSVGAGGNQPQHF.

This chain uses TRBV6-2 or TRBV6-3 with TRBJ2-7; D gene uncertain. CDR1 is MNHEY and CDR2 is SVGEGT in the germline V gene. CDR3 length: 11 residues. The ends were cut back, 7 bases at V and 3 bases at J, with 7 bases in the middle. The CDR3: CASKLLYEQYF. The CDR3 DNA is TGTGCCAGCAAACTTCTCTACGAGCAGTACTTC.

The chain is built from TRBV19 and TRBJ2-1; possibly TRBD1 or TRBD2 for D (5 bases each). V lost 7 bases and J lost 10, with 20 bases in between. This CDR3 comprises 14 residues. Germline assignment: CDR1 LNHDA and CDR2 SQIVND (reference sequence). Here the CDR3 DNA reads TGTGCCAGTACACCGGGACCCGTATACCACGAGCAGTTCTTC. Translated, it gives CASTPGPVYHEQFF.

The genes are TRBV30 and TRBJ1-1, with 7 bases fitting TRBD1. Germline V gene data show CDR1 as GTSNPN and CDR2 as SVGIG (reference sequence). This CDR3 region has 13 residues. V was clipped by 5 bases and J by 1 base; unmatched bases: 4. The DNA of the CDR3 is TGTGCCTGGTCCCGGGACAGGAACACTGAAGCTTTCTTT. Protein: CAWSRDRNTEAFF.

Worth noting for this clonotype: The junction and the germline gene differ at one end; a read error may be behind it. This chain joins TRBV29-1 and TRBJ2-7, with D perhaps matching TRBD1 (6 bases). This CDR3 is built from 13 residues. Germline CDR1 and CDR2: SQVTM and ANQGSEA. CDR3 bases: TGCAGCGTTAAAGACAGGAGCTCCTACGAGCAGTACTTC. Its translation: CSVKDRSSYEQYF.

This clonotype showed up many times. The chain couples TRBV6-6 to TRBJ1-1; D is unresolved. V was clipped by 0 bases and J by 3 bases, with 11 bases between them. CDR1 is MNHNY and CDR2 is SVGAGI in the germline V gene (reference sequence). The CDR3 sequence is 15 residues long. The CDR3 bases are TGTGCCAGCAGTTACTCGAGTCTAAAGGACACTGAAGCTTTCTTT. Protein: CASSYSSLKDTEAFF.

The table lists this clonotype with a few counts. The chain combines TRBV29-1 with TRBJ2-6; no reliable D call. The CDR3 runs 13 residues. V lost 7 bases and J lost 0, with 7 bases in between. Germline V gene lookup returns CDR1 SQVTM and CDR2 ANQGSEA. The CDR3, as DNA: TGCAGCGCGCGCCCCTCTGGGGCCAACGTCCTGACTTTC. This sequence encodes CSARPSGANVLTF. Filled out from reference TRBV29-1 and TRBJ2-6, the complete variable domain reads SAVISQKPSRDICQRGTSLTIQCQVDSQVTMMFWYRQQPGQSLTLIATANQGSEATYESGFVIDKFPISRPNLTFSTLTVSNMSPEDSSIYLCSARPSGANVLTFGAGSRLTVL.

This clonotype has more than one count but fewer than ten. This rearrangement joins TRBV12-3 or TRBV12-4 to TRBJ1-1, with 7 bases aligning to TRBD1. The CDR3 consists of 11 residues. The trim removed 2 bases at V and 10 bases at J, leaving 1 base unmatched. The CDR3 protein is CASSLNRGAFF. CDR3 in DNA: TGTGCCAGCAGTTTAAACAGGGGAGCTTTCTTT.